What follows are 5 T cell receptor beta chains derived from one specimen sequenced in a study of blood T cells in healthy people across ages. Alongside a J-beta primer mix, a sample-barcoded 5' primer served in a second PCR lasting 7 to 11 cycles. TCRdb reprocessed the 5' RACE reads with MiXCR, giving one entry per CDR3 protein. The table has approximately 2,000,000 distinct CDR3 sequences, roughly two fifths seen once; the top ten hold 23%. The sequencing input was blood. The receptors stem from a human donor in good health.

This clonotype was detected a few times. The V call is TRBV7-9, the J call TRBJ2-1; 8 bases line up with TRBD2. The CDR3 has 15 residues. With 5 bases clipped from V and 8 bases from J, the junction kept 11 bases outside the gene matches. Germline loops: CDR1 SEHNR, CDR2 FQNEAQ (reference sequence). CDR3 coding DNA: TGTGCCAGCAGCCCGACGGGGGGGAAGGAGGATGAGCAGTTCTTC. It yields the protein CASSPTGGKEDEQFF.

V and J are TRBV7-9 and TRBJ2-7; the D gene is possibly TRBD1 (6 bases). V was shortened by 5 bases and J by 1 base, with 18 bases between the two germline ends. The CDR3 covers 16 residues. CDR1 is SEHNR, CDR2 FQNEAQ, per germline (reference sequence). The CDR3 coding sequence is TGTGCCAGCAGCCTTAGCACAGGGTATCATTCCTACGAGCAGTACTTC. It specifies CASSLSTGYHSYEQYF.

This clonotype was seen more than once but under ten times. The genes are TRBV20-1 and TRBJ2-1; weak D call: TRBD2 (7 bases). The CDR3 has 16 residues. V was clipped by 3 bases and J by 8 bases, with 23 bases between them. Germline lookup yields CDR1 DFQATT and CDR2 SNEGSKA (reference sequence). The chain's CDR3 is CSASGPGGFPLDEQFF. The CDR3 coding sequence is TGCAGTGCTAGTGGTCCGGGGGGCTTCCCTTTGGATGAGCAGTTCTTC.

This clonotype was recorded a few times. J is TRBJ1-2 and V is TRBV20-1; 10 bases are shared with TRBD1. Germline V gives CDR1 DFQATT, CDR2 SNEGSKA (reference sequence). The CDR3 is 13 residues long. V was pared by 6 bases and J by 6 bases, with 7 bases of the junction left unmatched. CDR3 protein: CSAPRQGADGYTF. CDR3 DNA sequence: TGCAGTGCCCCGCGACAGGGGGCGGATGGCTACACCTTC.

This clonotype came up a few times. The CDR3 spells CSARDRTGTDTEAFF. CDR3 sequence (DNA): TGCAGTGCTAGAGATAGAACAGGGACGGACACTGAAGCTTTCTTT. The V gene is TRBV20-1, the J gene TRBJ1-1, with a weak D call TRBD1 (6 bases). The ends were cut back, 0 bases at V and 3 bases at J, with 14 bases in the middle. This CDR3 is built from 15 residues. Germline V gene lookup returns CDR1 DFQATT and CDR2 SNEGSKA (reference sequence).